Following are 24 T cell receptor beta chains from one sample sequenced in a study of beta chain features in type 1 diabetes. Reverse transcribing all isolated RNA meant expressed TCRB transcripts were sequenced. Sequencing used immunoSEQ multiplex PCR; TCRdb keeps in-frame clones, though not all of them. The data contain about 620,000 clones, 15% to 19% of them singletons. The sample consisted of naive CD4+ T cells from blood. The receptors originated from a man younger than 30 in good health.

This sequence joins TRBV25-1 and TRBJ1-5; possible D gene TRBD1, 5 bases. The V gene lost 4 bases and the J gene lost 4 bases, with 8 bases spanning the gap. This CDR3 region has 13 residues. Germline-derived CDR1 and CDR2 are MGHDK and SYGVNS. The DNA for the CDR3 is TGTGCCAGCAGTGGCCAGGGAAATCAGCCCCAGCATTTT. Amino acid sequence: CASSGQGNQPQHF.

This chain uses TRBV28 with TRBJ2-1; D possibly corresponds to TRBD2 (6 bases). Trimming stripped 3 bases from V and 7 bases from J, with 16 bases between. The CDR3 sequence is 15 residues long. CDR1 is MDHEN, CDR2 SYDVKM, per germline. The CDR3 region has the DNA TGTGCCAGCAGTTTTGGCGGGACGGGTCGGAATGAGCAGTTCTTC. Its translation is CASSFGGTGRNEQFF.

The V gene is TRBV7-3, the J gene TRBJ1-2; 10 bases map to TRBD1. Germline lookup yields CDR1 SGHTA and CDR2 FQGTGA. V trimming: 5 bases; J trimming: 4 bases; junction bases outside the gene matches: 10. This CDR3 comprises 16 residues. CDR3 DNA sequence: TGTGCCAGCAGCAACCCTGGGACAGGGGAGGTCTATGGCTACACCTTC. This sequence encodes CASSNPGTGEVYGYTF.

The chain combines TRBV4-1 with TRBJ1-1; TRBD1 is a possible D gene (5 bases). The CDR3 sequence is 14 residues long. The V end lost 4 bases, the J end lost 1 base, and 10 bases lay between the germline ends. Germline CDR1 reads MGHRA; CDR2 reads YSYEKL. The chain's CDR3 is CASSLLQGNTEAFF. The CDR3 DNA reads TGCGCCAGCAGCCTTCTCCAGGGGAACACTGAAGCTTTCTTT.

A few counts support this clone. V and J are TRBV21-1 and TRBJ2-3; TRBD2 reflects the table's D call only, with no check against the DNA. TRBV21-1 is recorded as a pseudogene. The CDR3 contains 16 residues. The CDR3 region is CASSKQLAPKADTQYF. CDR3 DNA: TGTGCCAGCAGCAAACAACTAGCGCCGAAAGCAGATACGCAGTATTTT.

The V gene is TRBV6-5, the J gene TRBJ2-3; the D gene is possibly TRBD2 (5 bases). Trimming shortened V by 8 bases and J by 2 bases, and 8 bases separated the two germline ends. This CDR3 is 12 amino acids long. The V gene's germline CDR1 is MNHEY and CDR2 SVGAGI. The CDR3 here is CASRRTTDTQYF. The CDR3 DNA reads TGTGCCAGCCGGAGGACCACAGATACGCAGTATTTT.

About this clone itself: Other DNA sequences in the sample encode the same CDR3. V gene TRBV9 combines with J gene TRBJ2-5, with D uncertain. The J call may be faulty, since TRBJ2-7 better matches the DNA end. CDR1 SGDLS and CDR2 YYNGEE come from the germline V gene. This CDR3 comprises 15 residues. In nucleotides, the CDR3 is TGTGCCAGCAGCGTAGCAGACCGGAGCTCCTACGAGCAGTACTTC. This codes for CASSVADRSSYEQYF.

The J gene is TRBJ1-1, the V gene TRBV14; TRBD1 is a possible D gene (5 bases). This CDR3 comprises 15 residues. The germline gives CDR1 SGHDN, CDR2 FVKESK. The V end was cut by 4 bases, the J end by 3 bases, with 15 bases between. CDR3 residues: CASSPGASRDTEAFF. In DNA, the CDR3 is TGTGCCAGCAGCCCTGGGGCATCCCGGGACACTGAAGCTTTCTTT.

The rearrangement links TRBV27 to TRBJ2-5; D is unclear. With 4 bases removed from V and 0 bases from J, the gap between germline ends came to 3 bases. Germline V gene lookup returns CDR1 MNHEY and CDR2 SMNVEV (reference sequence). This CDR3 has 12 residues. The CDR3 DNA sequence: TGTGCCAGCAGTTCTCACCAAGAGACCCAGTACTTC. It codes for CASSSHQETQYF.

This clone has just a few counts. The V and J genes are TRBV9 and TRBJ1-1; tentative D call: TRBD1 (5 bases). The CDR3 is made up of 15 amino acids. The germline V and J ends were trimmed by 0 bases and 3 bases, with 12 bases remaining between them. The germline gives CDR1 SGDLS, CDR2 YYNGEE. CDR3 residues: CASSVGVQTDTEAFF. The CDR3 DNA reads TGTGCCAGCAGCGTAGGGGTACAGACAGACACTGAAGCTTTCTTT.

The V call is TRBV27, the J call TRBJ2-7; 8 bases are shared with TRBD2. This CDR3 contains 15 residues. From germline, CDR1 is MNHEY and CDR2 SMNVEV (reference sequence). V trimming: 3 bases; J trimming: 2 bases; junction bases outside the gene matches: 6. CDR3 protein: CASSFRGLETYEQYF. The DNA of the CDR3 is TGTGCCAGCAGTTTTAGGGGACTAGAGACCTACGAGCAGTACTTC.

The table lists this clone with a few counts. The rearrangement uses TRBV15 and TRBJ2-1; 7 bases fit TRBD1. The ends lost 9 bases at V and 2 bases at J; junction bases unmatched: 7. The CDR3 loop spans 14 amino acids. Germline V CDR1 and CDR2: LNHNV, YYDKDF (reference sequence). Written as DNA, the CDR3 is TGTGCCACGTTACAAGGGACAGCCTACAATGAGCAGTTCTTC. Protein: CATLQGTAYNEQFF.

V and J are TRBV28 and TRBJ2-7; 9 bases agree with TRBD1. Germline values: CDR1 MDHEN, CDR2 SYDVKM. Trimming removed 8 bases from V and 5 bases from J; junction bases left unmatched: 13. This CDR3 contains 15 residues. CDR3 sequence (DNA): TGTGCCAGCGAGGTAGAGGGACAGGGTCGTAACGAGCAGTACTTC. Translation gives CASEVEGQGRNEQYF.

Of note for this clone: Other DNA sequences in this specimen translate into the identical CDR3. The CDR3 bases are TGCAGTGCTTCTAGCACAGATACGCAGTATTTT. Translation: CSASSTDTQYF. The gene calls are TRBV20-1 and TRBJ2-3; D remains ambiguous. This CDR3 spans 11 amino acids. Trimming took 5 bases from V and 0 from J, leaving 3 bases between them. In germline, CDR1 is DFQATT, CDR2 SNEGSKA (reference sequence).

V is TRBV9 and J is TRBJ1-3; 8 bases map to TRBD1. Germline-derived CDR1 and CDR2 are SGDLS and YYNGEE. J was trimmed by 4 bases and V by 3 bases; bases with no gene match: 9. This CDR3 has 16 residues. This chain's CDR3 is CASSDRQGFVGNTIYF. Written as DNA, the CDR3 is TGTGCCAGCAGCGACAGACAGGGGTTCGTCGGAAACACCATATATTTT.

This clone was seen a handful of times. The chain recombines TRBV9 with TRBJ1-1; TRBD1 agrees at 7 bases. J gave up 1 base and V 4 bases, and 7 bases lay outside the gene matches. This CDR3 contains 15 residues. The germline V gene encodes CDR1 SGDLS and CDR2 YYNGEE. The CDR3 DNA sequence: TGTGCCAGCAGCCCCCGGGACAGCTCGAACACTGAAGCTTTCTTT. This codes for CASSPRDSSNTEAFF.

The chain couples TRBV4-3 to TRBJ1-5, with D tentatively TRBD1 (5 bases). V was cut by 4 bases and J by 7 bases, with 11 bases left in between. The CDR3 length is 13 residues. Looked up from germline, CDR1 is LGHNA and CDR2 is YSLEER. The CDR3 loop reads CASSPREGQPQHF. CDR3 bases: TGCGCCAGCAGCCCCAGGGAGGGGCAGCCCCAGCATTTT.

The chain is built from TRBV9 and TRBJ2-2, with TRBD2 as a possible D gene (5 bases). This CDR3 has 15 residues. V was trimmed by 0 bases and J by 1 base, leaving 7 bases between them. The germline CDR1 and CDR2 sequences are SGDLS and YYNGEE. CDR3 loop: CASSVAGWNTGELFF. The CDR3 DNA reads as TGTGCCAGCAGCGTAGCGGGGTGGAACACCGGGGAGCTGTTTTTT.

This clone was counted only a few times. In nucleotides, the CDR3 is TGTGCCAGTAGCCTGATAGGCAGGGACTACGAGCAGTACTTC. Amino acids: CASSLIGRDYEQYF. The chain has TRBV19 and TRBJ2-5; D might be TRBD1 (5 bases). The J call may be incorrect, as the DNA end agrees better with TRBJ2-7. From germline, CDR1 is LNHDA and CDR2 SQIVND (reference sequence). The CDR3 runs 14 residues.

This sequence joins TRBV30 and TRBJ2-7; D not resolved. V lost 0 bases to trimming and J lost 5 bases, with 8 bases between them. The CDR3 length is 12 residues. The germline CDR1 and CDR2 sequences are GTSNPN and SVGIG (reference sequence). This CDR3 reads CAWSVGQNEQYF. The CDR3 bases are TGTGCCTGGAGTGTCGGTCAGAACGAGCAGTACTTC.

This clone has only a few counts. The CDR3 bases are TGTGCCAGTAGTACCCACCGGGGGAAGAACACTGAAGCTTTCTTT. The encoded protein is CASSTHRGKNTEAFF. The rearrangement uses TRBV19 and TRBJ1-1; a weak D match, TRBD1 (5 bases). V shed 4 bases and J shed 1 base, with 13 bases lying between them. There are 15 residues in the CDR3. Germline-derived CDR1 and CDR2 are LNHDA and SQIVND (reference sequence).

The chain joins TRBV2 to TRBJ2-3; 8 bases fit TRBD2. This CDR3 region has 15 residues. Per the germline V gene, CDR1 is SNHLY and CDR2 is FYNNEI. V dropped 6 bases and J dropped 0; count of bases not matched to a gene: 5. CDR3 residues: CASRPTSGSTDTQYF. The CDR3 DNA reads as TGTGCCAGCAGGCCCACTAGCGGCAGCACAGATACGCAGTATTTT.

The CDR3 bases are TGCAGTGCATGGCCGGAAGAGCGCACCTTC. The encoded protein is CSAWPEERTF. The V call is TRBV20-1, the J call TRBJ1-2, with D uncertain. The V gene's germline CDR1 is DFQATT and CDR2 SNEGSKA (reference sequence). The CDR3 sequence is 10 residues long. V was cut by 6 bases and J by 13 bases, with 15 bases left in between.

V gene TRBV21-1 combines with J gene TRBJ1-1; the table's D call of TRBD1 was not tested on the DNA. TRBV21-1 is tagged as a pseudogene. This CDR3 has 18 residues. CDR3 nucleotide sequence: TGTGCCAGCAGCAAAGTCCTCAGGGTACCCTCCCCTGGCACTGAAGCTTTCTTT. Translation: CASSKVLRVPSPGTEAFF.